This T cell receptor beta chain was recovered during a study of shared clonotypes between healthy human individuals. For the study at large: Three CD4 naive, three CD4 memory, two CD8 naive and one CD8 memory plate were used per donor. The study, taken as a whole, reports: The study sampled only blood, and tissue repertoires likely differ.

A word on this clone: Its specificity is unknown.

Clones were read by immunoSEQ multiplex PCR, and TCRdb kept only the in-frame ones, dropping some. The data show 2 million to 3 million clones, 90% to 95% seen once. V lost 3 bases, J lost 3 bases, and 11 bases lay in between. The CDR3 length is 14 residues. CDR1 and CDR2 (germline): MNHEY, SVGAGI. V usage is TRBV6-5 and J usage is TRBJ1-1; a possible D gene is TRBD1 (5 bases). The source is a man aged 18 to 30 in good health. Some clones in this sample may be carry-over from other donors' samples. Sequenced sample: naive CD4+ T cells from PBMCs. Documented subset: CD45RA+ positively selected. Here the CDR3 DNA reads TGTGCCAGCAGTTATTGGGGCGCCGACACTGAAGCTTTCTTT. Protein: CASSYWGADTEAFF.